Below, 16 T cell receptor beta chains from the same sample are listed, as sequenced in a study of T cell changes during pregnancy in multiple sclerosis. Sequencing used immunoSEQ multiplex PCR; TCRdb keeps in-frame clones, though not all of them. The repertoire has 70,000 to 75,000 clones, around 92% of them found once; the top ten carry less than 2.5%. Sequenced material: peripheral blood, taken before pregnancy. The receptor set was obtained from a female donor with multiple sclerosis, enrolled in a pregnancy study.

On this clone itself: Only one base separates this from a far larger clonotype, so it likely reflects a read error. This rearrangement joins TRBV11-2 to TRBJ2-1, with D hard to call. The V gene's germline CDR1 is SGHAT and CDR2 FQNNGV. The CDR3 has 15 amino acids. The V end was cut by 1 base, the J end by 0 bases, with 7 bases between. The chain's CDR3 is CASSLAADSYNEQFF. CDR3 DNA sequence: TGTGCCAGCAGCTTAGCTGCGGACTCCTACAATGAGCAGTTCTTC.

The chain is built from TRBV18 and TRBJ2-5; a weak D match, TRBD1 (6 bases). The CDR3 loop spans 15 amino acids. With 3 bases removed from V and 5 bases from J, the gap between germline ends came to 16 bases. CDR1 is KGHSH, CDR2 LQKENI, per germline. DNA for the CDR3: TGTGCCAGCTCACCCCAACAGGGCAGGGGTGAGACCCAGTACTTC. Translating gives CASSPQQGRGETQYF.

The rearrangement joins TRBV18 to TRBJ2-5; D is uncertain. The V gene lost 4 bases and the J gene lost 1 base, with 13 bases spanning the gap. This CDR3 contains 15 residues. Per the germline V gene, CDR1 is KGHSH and CDR2 is LQKENI. The CDR3 reads CASSRPQPGQETQYF. CDR3 DNA: TGTGCCAGCTCACGGCCCCAGCCGGGCCAAGAGACCCAGTACTTC.

The chain has TRBV19 and TRBJ2-1, with unresolved D. The CDR3 runs to 13 residues. Germline V gene data show CDR1 as LNHDA and CDR2 as SQIVND (reference sequence). The germline V and J ends were trimmed by 2 bases and 5 bases, with 7 bases remaining between them. The CDR3 protein is CASSIYNNNEQFF. CDR3 bases: TGTGCCAGTAGTATATACAATAACAATGAGCAGTTCTTC.

This clone is a singleton in its sample. The chain's CDR3 is CASSPTLAGTDTQYF. CDR3 sequence (DNA): TGCGCCAGCAGCCCGACGTTGGCGGGCACAGATACGCAGTATTTT. This chain uses TRBV5-1 with TRBJ2-3, with unresolved D. The V end lost 4 bases, the J end lost 1 base, and 13 bases lay between the germline ends. The CDR3 is made up of 15 amino acids. CDR1 and CDR2 from the germline V gene are SGHRS and YFSETQ.

This clone has more than one count but fewer than ten. The chain carries TRBV10-2 and TRBJ2-7; D perhaps matches TRBD2 (5 bases). CDR1 WSHSY and CDR2 SAAADI come from the germline V gene. This CDR3 has 17 amino acids. V was pared by 6 bases and J by 0 bases, with 21 bases between. The CDR3 DNA is TGCGCCAGCAGCGACTCACCCCCCCCAGCGGCCTCCTACGAGCAGTACTTC. Translating it yields CASSDSPPPAASYEQYF.

The sample holds a few counts of this clone. V is TRBV4-2 and J is TRBJ2-3, with 7 bases lining up with TRBD2. This CDR3 is built from 15 residues. J lost 5 bases, V lost 1 base, and 6 bases had no gene match. Germline CDR1 reads LGHNA; CDR2 reads YNFKEQ. The CDR3 bases are TGTGCCAGCAGCCAAGCCCTAGCGGAGGTAGATACGCAGTATTTT. This sequence encodes CASSQALAEVDTQYF.

This chain connects TRBV23-1 to TRBJ1-1; tentatively, D is TRBD1 (5 bases). TRBV23-1 is assigned to the ORF class and has an uncertain function. The CDR3 spans 15 residues. V lost 3 bases and J 3 bases, leaving 14 bases between the germline ends. The CDR3: CASSHSVRGDTEAFF. Here the CDR3 DNA reads TGCGCCAGCAGTCATAGTGTTAGGGGCGACACTGAAGCTTTCTTT.

This rearrangement joins TRBV5-1 to TRBJ2-2, with a possible D match to TRBD1 (5 bases). CDR3 length: 14 residues. CDR1 and CDR2 (germline): SGHRS, YFSETQ. The ends were cut back, 0 bases at V and 7 bases at J, with 10 bases in the middle. The CDR3 here is CASSLGTLYGELFF. Here the CDR3 DNA reads TGCGCCAGCAGCTTGGGGACATTATACGGGGAGCTGTTTTTT. Combining the CDR3 with reference TRBV5-1 and TRBJ2-2 gives the whole variable domain KAGVTQTPRYLIKTRGQQVTLSCSPISGHRSVSWYQQTPGQGLQFLFEYFSETQRNKGNFPGRFSGRQFSNSRSEMNVSTLELGDSALYLCASSLGTLYGELFFGEGSRLTVL.

V and J are TRBV4-2 and TRBJ1-1, with 8 bases aligning to TRBD1. CDR1 LGHNA and CDR2 YNFKEQ come from the germline V gene. The CDR3 loop spans 15 amino acids. With 5 bases clipped from V and 1 base from J, the junction kept 6 bases outside the gene matches. The CDR3 sequence is CASSLDRGGNTEAFF. CDR3 sequence (DNA): TGTGCCAGCAGCTTAGACAGGGGAGGGAACACTGAAGCTTTCTTT.

The chain employs TRBV7-2 and TRBJ2-3; TRBD1 aligns across 7 bases. Germline CDR1 is SGHTA and CDR2 is FQGNSA. The CDR3 is 15 residues long. V lost 1 base, J lost 2 bases, and 3 bases stayed unmatched. The CDR3 bases are TGTGCCAGCAGCTTAGGGACAGGTAACACAGATACGCAGTATTTT. Protein: CASSLGTGNTDTQYF.

The chain couples TRBV7-2 to TRBJ1-2; perhaps TRBD1 as D (5 bases). V lost 0 bases and J 4 bases, leaving 15 bases between the germline ends. Germline-derived CDR1 and CDR2 are SGHTA and FQGNSA. The CDR3 totals 16 residues. The CDR3 DNA is TGTGCCAGCAGCTTAGCGGGGCCAAATTTGGGCTATGGCTACACCTTC. Amino acid sequence: CASSLAGPNLGYGYTF.

The CDR3 is CASRQGEGETQYF. CDR3 DNA sequence: TGTGCCAGCAGACAGGGCGAGGGCGAGACCCAGTACTTC. The chain combines TRBV5-4 with TRBJ2-5; TRBD1 might be the D (6 bases). The CDR3 loop spans 13 amino acids. Germline-derived CDR1 and CDR2 are SGHNT and YYREEE (reference sequence). The V gene lost 5 bases and the J gene lost 5 bases, with 13 bases spanning the gap.

V and J are TRBV7-3 and TRBJ1-2; 8 positions agree with TRBD1. The J segment lost 3 bases and the V segment lost 4 bases, leaving 10 bases of the junction unmatched. Germline CDR1 SGHTA, CDR2 FQGTGA. This CDR3 spans 16 amino acids. CDR3 DNA: TGTGCCAGCAGCTCCGGACAGGGAGGGGGGGACTATGGCTACACCTTC. The encoded protein is CASSSGQGGGDYGYTF.

This chain connects TRBV7-9 to TRBJ2-3; TRBD1 is a possible D gene (5 bases). The germline V gene has CDR1 SEHNR and CDR2 FQNEAQ (reference sequence). The CDR3 has 15 residues. V was cut by 7 bases and J by 1 base, with 15 bases left in between. The CDR3 region has the DNA TGTGCCAGCAAAAAACATAGGGGCGGCACAGATACGCAGTATTTT. Its translation is CASKKHRGGTDTQYF. The full variable domain, its missing parts supplied by reference TRBV7-9 and TRBJ2-3, is DTGVSQNPRHKITKRGQNVTFRCDPISEHNRLYWYRQTLGQGPEFLTYFQNEAQLEKSRLLSDRFSAERPKGSFSTLEIQRTEQGDSAMYLCASKKHRGGTDTQYFGPGTRLTVL.

The chain is built from TRBV7-9 and TRBJ2-2; D is unclear. The length of the CDR3 is 14 residues. V gave up 5 bases and J gave up 7 bases, with 14 bases separating them. Germline V gene lookup returns CDR1 SEHNR and CDR2 FQNEAQ (reference sequence). The CDR3 protein is CASSLVGQVGELFF. The CDR3 bases are TGTGCCAGCAGCCTAGTTGGGCAAGTCGGGGAGCTGTTTTTT.